The 4 T cell receptor beta chains below all came from one sample that was sequenced in a study of OX40 agonist ivuxolimab in advanced cancers. Only in-frame clones appear in the TCRdb table, and some are missing; sequencing was by immunoSEQ multiplex PCR. The profile covers tens of thousands of clones, with roughly 89% appearing a single time and 0.65% taken by the ten largest. Here the sequenced sample was CD4+ or CD8+ T cells sorted from blood, taken in a trial of the OX40 agonist ivuxolimab. All receptors derive from an adult with an advanced solid tumor such as melanoma, head and neck, liver or kidney cancer.

This sequence joins TRBV19 and TRBJ2-3, with D perhaps being TRBD1 or TRBD2 (5 bases each). Germline V gives CDR1 LNHDA, CDR2 SQIVND (reference sequence). V was pared by 4 bases and J by 6 bases, with 14 bases between. The CDR3 is 14 residues long. The chain's CDR3 is CASSTPPWGDTQYF. The CDR3, as DNA: TGTGCCAGTAGTACCCCACCCTGGGGGGATACGCAGTATTTT.

The V call is TRBV27, the J call TRBJ2-3; D may be TRBD2 (7 bases). Germline loops: CDR1 MNHEY, CDR2 SMNVEV (reference sequence). Trimming took off 0 bases at V and 7 bases at J, with 17 bases between the two ends. The CDR3 is 16 residues long. The CDR3 nucleotides are TGTGCCAGCAGTTTATCTCCCCGGGGGCGGGGGAATACGCAGTATTTT. It is translated as CASSLSPRGRGNTQYF.

The chain links TRBV21-1 to TRBJ2-5; whether TRBD1, the table's D call, matches the DNA was not checked. TRBV21-1 has pseudogene status. The CDR3 is 18 residues long. CDR3 in DNA: TGTGCCAGCAGCAAAAGGAGCGGAATGGGACAGGGGCAAGAGACCCAGTACTTC. Protein sequence: CASSKRSGMGQGQETQYF.

This clone was detected a few times. The chain uses TRBV4-1 and TRBJ1-1; 7 bases align to TRBD1. V shed 2 bases and J 10 bases; nucleotides not matched to a gene: 16. This CDR3 has 16 residues. Per germline, CDR1 MGHRA and CDR2 YSYEKL. The CDR3 protein is CASSQTEGAGRAVAFF. CDR3 nucleotides: TGCGCCAGCAGCCAAACCGAGGGGGCGGGGCGAGCGGTAGCTTTCTTT.